These 25 T cell receptor beta chains were all obtained from the same sample, sequenced in a study of blood T cell repertoires in COVID-19. Repertoires were generated with immunoSEQ multiplex PCR, while TCRdb's copy carries only in-frame clones and drops some. The sample comprises 210,000 or so clones, 70% to 90% of which are singletons, and over 3% rests with the top ten. Sample: PBMCs or T cells enriched from blood (not recorded which). The source is a woman between 50 and 59 years old in a cohort exposed to, infected with or recovered from COVID-19 (not recorded which).

J is TRBJ1-3 and V is TRBV9; tentative D call: TRBD1 (5 bases). The V and J ends lost 0 bases and 4 bases respectively, with 11 bases between them. Germline assignment: CDR1 SGDLS and CDR2 YYNGEE. This CDR3 has 15 residues. CDR3: CASSVEAGLGNTIYF. CDR3 in DNA: TGTGCCAGCAGCGTAGAAGCAGGGTTGGGAAACACCATATATTTT.

V usage is TRBV19 and J usage is TRBJ2-3; TRBD2 agrees at 10 bases. The germline gives CDR1 LNHDA, CDR2 SQIVND (reference sequence). V shed 2 bases and J 5 bases; nucleotides not matched to a gene: 7. The CDR3 sequence is 16 residues long. The CDR3 protein is CASSILAGARGDTQYF. The CDR3 nucleotides read TGTGCCAGTAGTATACTAGCGGGGGCCAGGGGAGATACGCAGTATTTT.

The chain joins TRBV19 to TRBJ2-1, with D maybe TRBD2 (6 bases). V lost 0 bases, J lost 9 bases, and 18 bases lay in between. This CDR3 is 16 amino acids long. Per germline, CDR1 LNHDA and CDR2 SQIVND (reference sequence). The CDR3: CASSIDLWGVASEQFF. The DNA of the CDR3 is TGTGCCAGTAGTATAGATCTATGGGGGGTAGCAAGTGAGCAGTTCTTC.

This chain connects TRBV4-2 to TRBJ1-1, with TRBD1 as a possible D gene (5 bases). CDR3 length: 14 amino acids. The germline V gene has CDR1 LGHNA and CDR2 YNFKEQ. V lost 3 bases, J lost 1 base, and 9 bases lay in between. CDR3 sequence reads: CASSHLDRNTEAFF. The CDR3 DNA reads as TGTGCCAGCAGCCACCTAGACAGGAACACTGAAGCTTTCTTT.

This clone was seen a handful of times. The rearrangement uses TRBV20-1 and TRBJ1-2; D call uncertain. Germline assignment: CDR1 DFQATT and CDR2 SNEGSKA (reference sequence). The CDR3 sequence is 11 residues long. The CDR3 is CRAGQQYGYTF. Written as DNA, the CDR3 is TGCAGGGCGGGTCAGCAATATGGCTACACCTTC.

The chain employs TRBV4-1 and TRBJ2-7, with unresolved D. V was cut by 6 bases and J by 0 bases, with 18 bases left in between. Germline loops: CDR1 MGHRA, CDR2 YSYEKL. The CDR3 covers 16 residues. In DNA, the CDR3 is TGCGCCAGCAGTCCAAGCACCCCTTCCCGCTCCTACGAGCAGTACTTC. Translating gives CASSPSTPSRSYEQYF.

The V and J genes are TRBV9 and TRBJ2-7; 8 bases agree with TRBD2. J was trimmed by 6 bases and V by 4 bases; bases with no gene match: 9. Per the germline V gene, CDR1 is SGDLS and CDR2 is YYNGEE. This CDR3 contains 14 residues. As DNA, the CDR3 is TGTGCCAGCAGCAAGGCGGGGGGTAAGGGCGAGCAGTACTTC. Its protein is CASSKAGGKGEQYF.

The CDR3 protein is CASSEAPRAGTF. The CDR3 region has the DNA TGTGCCAGCAGTGAAGCGCCCAGGGCGGGGACCTTC. The chain is built from TRBV2 and TRBJ1-2; D perhaps matches TRBD1 (5 bases). The CDR3 extends over 12 amino acids. Germline lookup yields CDR1 SNHLY and CDR2 FYNNEI. Trimming stripped 0 bases from V and 14 bases from J, with 13 bases between.

This clone showed up just once. The genes are TRBV9 and TRBJ2-3; D possibly corresponds to TRBD2 (5 bases). The length of the CDR3 is 14 residues. V lost 2 bases to trimming and J lost 4 bases, with 11 bases between them. Germline V lookup: CDR1 SGDLS, CDR2 YYNGEE. The CDR3 DNA reads as TGTGCCAGCAGCGTCGGCGGGTCTTCAGATACGCAGTATTTT. This translates into CASSVGGSSDTQYF.

The table lists this clone with a count of one. This chain uses TRBV4-1 with TRBJ1-2; D ambiguous. The CDR3 loop spans 13 amino acids. V was trimmed by 4 bases and J by 8 bases, leaving 14 bases between them. In germline, CDR1 is MGHRA, CDR2 YSYEKL. Here the CDR3 DNA reads TGCGCCAGCAGCCCCGGTTGGGGAGGGGGCTACACCTTC. This codes for CASSPGWGGGYTF.

V usage is TRBV4-3 and J usage is TRBJ1-4; 9 bases map to TRBD1. The CDR3 extends over 16 amino acids. Germline CDR1 LGHNA, CDR2 YSLEER. V lost 1 base, J lost 12 bases, and 12 bases stayed unmatched. CDR3 in DNA: TGCGCCAGCAGCCAAGCTGGAGGGACAGGGATGATTGAACTGTTTTTT. Translation: CASSQAGGTGMIELFF.

The chain carries TRBV5-6 and TRBJ1-1; D may be TRBD1 (5 bases). This CDR3 comprises 15 residues. CDR1 is SGHDT and CDR2 is YYEEEE in the germline V gene. The V gene lost 6 bases and the J gene lost 0 bases, with 15 bases spanning the gap. The CDR3 DNA sequence: TGTGCCAGCAACAAGGAGAGACAGATGAACACTGAAGCTTTCTTT. It codes for CASNKERQMNTEAFF.

The chain uses TRBV3-1 (or the pseudogene TRBV3-2) and TRBJ1-6, with D possibly being TRBD1 (5 bases). Germline CDR1 is LGHDT and CDR2 is YNNKEL (reference sequence). This CDR3 contains 15 residues. The ends were cut back, 8 bases at V and 0 bases at J, with 11 bases in the middle. This chain's CDR3 is CASSTGGSYNSPLHF. CDR3 DNA sequence: TGTGCCAGCTCAACCGGGGGCTCCTATAATTCACCCCTCCACTTT.

The CDR3 bases are TGCGCCAGCAGCCGCCCAGATAGCGGGGGGGAACATGAGCAGTTCTTC. It yields the protein CASSRPDSGGEHEQFF. V usage is TRBV5-1 and J usage is TRBJ2-1; TRBD2 matches at 11 bases. The ends lost 4 bases at V and 8 bases at J; junction bases unmatched: 11. The CDR3 is made up of 16 amino acids. The V gene's germline CDR1 is SGHRS and CDR2 YFSETQ.

V is TRBV28 and J is TRBJ2-7, with 8 bases identical to TRBD1. The ends lost 6 bases at V and 2 bases at J; junction bases unmatched: 12. The germline gives CDR1 MDHEN, CDR2 SYDVKM. CDR3 length: 16 residues. The CDR3 DNA sequence: TGTGCCAGCAGCACAAACGGGCAGGGGGCAACCTACGAGCAGTACTTC. Its protein product is CASSTNGQGATYEQYF.

This chain connects TRBV11-2 to TRBJ1-1; D unclear. The CDR3 extends over 13 amino acids. The germline CDR1 and CDR2 sequences are SGHAT and FQNNGV. Between the trimmed V and J ends, which lost 3 bases and 5 bases, there was a span of 10 bases. This CDR3 reads CASSLVGGTEAFF. The DNA for the CDR3 is TGTGCCAGCAGCTTGGTGGGCGGGACTGAAGCTTTCTTT.

The chain recombines TRBV19 with TRBJ1-1; 8 bases line up with TRBD1. This CDR3 is built from 13 residues. Per the germline V gene, CDR1 is LNHDA and CDR2 is SQIVND (reference sequence). Germline trimming cut 10 bases from V and 1 base from J; bases unmatched to any gene: 5. CDR3 bases: TGTGCCATTAAGGACAGGGAGAACACTGAAGCTTTCTTT. Translation gives CAIKDRENTEAFF. Complete variable domain (other parts from reference TRBV19 and TRBJ1-1): DGGITQSPKYLFRKEGQNVTLSCEQNLNHDAMYWYRQDPGQGLRLIYYSQIVNDFQKGDIAEGYSVSREKKESFPLTVTSAQKNPTAFYLCAIKDRENTEAFFGQGTRLTVV.

V usage is TRBV6-4 and J usage is TRBJ2-1, with 7 bases that match TRBD2. The CDR3 length is 17 residues. V lost 2 bases and J lost 7; bases outside the gene matches: 14. In germline, CDR1 is MRHNA, CDR2 SNTAGT. The CDR3: CASSDQFGAGQGNEQFF. The CDR3 DNA follows: TGTGCCAGCAGTGACCAGTTTGGAGCGGGGCAAGGGAATGAGCAGTTCTTC.

The V and J genes are TRBV3-1 (or the pseudogene TRBV3-2) and TRBJ1-1; no definite D call. Trimming left V 5 bases short and J 5 bases short, with 15 bases between. This CDR3 contains 14 residues. Germline-derived CDR1 and CDR2 are LGHDT and YNNKEL (reference sequence). For the CDR3, the DNA is TGTGCCAGCAGCGACCGGGCCCGGGGTACTGAAGCTTTCTTT. Its translation: CASSDRARGTEAFF.

The chain couples TRBV6-4 to TRBJ1-1; perhaps TRBD1 as D (5 bases). Germline V gene data show CDR1 as MRHNA and CDR2 as SNTAGT. Between the trimmed V and J ends, which lost 0 bases and 6 bases, there was a span of 11 bases. The CDR3 contains 14 residues. CDR3 sequence (DNA): TGTGCCAGCAGTGACTCAGGACCGGGGGCTGAAGCTTTCTTT. Protein product: CASSDSGPGAEAFF.

The chain recombines TRBV6-2 or TRBV6-3 with TRBJ1-1, with D unclear. The CDR3 runs 20 residues. CDR1 is MNHEY, CDR2 SVGEGT, per germline. V was pared by 1 base and J by 0 bases, with 24 bases between. The CDR3 sequence is CASSYLSPVRARVLNTEAFF. The CDR3 nucleotides are TGTGCCAGCAGTTACTTATCCCCAGTGCGTGCGAGGGTTTTGAACACTGAAGCTTTCTTT.

The genes are TRBV20-1 and TRBJ1-2; TRBD1 might be the D (6 bases). Trimming cost V 3 bases and J 3 bases, with 11 bases left between them. The CDR3 is made up of 13 amino acids. The germline V gene has CDR1 DFQATT and CDR2 SNEGSKA (reference sequence). The CDR3 bases are TGCAGTGCTAGTAAGGGGGTCGACTATGGCTACACCTTC. Protein sequence: CSASKGVDYGYTF.

The chain couples TRBV6-5 to TRBJ2-7, with 8 bases lining up with TRBD2. Losses at the gene ends were 8 bases for V and 5 bases for J; bases not matched to a gene: 11. CDR3 length: 14 residues. The germline gives CDR1 MNHEY, CDR2 SVGAGI. The CDR3 DNA reads TGTGCCAGCCGGCGGGGGGCTCCCAACAACGAGCAGTACTTC. This encodes CASRRGAPNNEQYF.

This clone was observed a single time. The chain uses TRBV12-1 and TRBJ1-5; no check of the table's D call, TRBD1, against the DNA was made. TRBV12-1 is a pseudogene segment. The CDR3 has 14 amino acids. The CDR3 DNA is TGTGCCAGCAGCTTTGGTCCAGGGGATCAGCCCCAGCATTTT. Translated: CASSFGPGDQPQHF.

V gene TRBV5-6 combines with J gene TRBJ1-2; no reliable D call. The V end lost 1 base, the J end lost 8 bases, and 9 bases lay between the germline ends. From germline, CDR1 is SGHDT and CDR2 YYEEEE. The CDR3 consists of 12 residues. The CDR3 DNA is TGTGCCAGCAGCTTGTTGGGAGGCGGCTACACCTTC. This gives the protein CASSLLGGGYTF.